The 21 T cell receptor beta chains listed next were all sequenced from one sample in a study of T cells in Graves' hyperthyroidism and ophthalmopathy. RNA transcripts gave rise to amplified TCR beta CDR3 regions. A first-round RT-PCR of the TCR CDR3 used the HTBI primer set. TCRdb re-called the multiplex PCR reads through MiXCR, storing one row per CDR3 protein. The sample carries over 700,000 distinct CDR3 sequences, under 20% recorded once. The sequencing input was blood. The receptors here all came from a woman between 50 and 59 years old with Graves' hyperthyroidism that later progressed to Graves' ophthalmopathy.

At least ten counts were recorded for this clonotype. Here the CDR3 DNA reads TGTGCCAGCAGCCGGGACAGCCTTTACAATGAGCAGTTCTTC. Its translation is CASSRDSLYNEQFF. V and J are TRBV11-3 and TRBJ2-1, with 7 bases that match TRBD1. The CDR3 extends over 14 amino acids. Looked up from germline, CDR1 is SGHNT and CDR2 is YENEEA. J was trimmed by 4 bases and V by 5 bases; bases with no gene match: 5.

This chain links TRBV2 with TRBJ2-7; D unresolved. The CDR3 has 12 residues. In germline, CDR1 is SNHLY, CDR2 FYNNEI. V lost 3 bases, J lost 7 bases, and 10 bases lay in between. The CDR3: CASSDWEGEQYF. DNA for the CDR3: TGTGCCAGCAGTGACTGGGAAGGAGAGCAGTACTTC.

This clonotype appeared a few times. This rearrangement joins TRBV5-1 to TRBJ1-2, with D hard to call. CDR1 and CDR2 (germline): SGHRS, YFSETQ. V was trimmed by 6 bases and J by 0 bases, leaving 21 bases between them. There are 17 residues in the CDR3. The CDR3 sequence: CASTLEADPGTNYGYTF. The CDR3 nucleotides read TGCGCCAGCACCCTGGAAGCGGATCCGGGAACTAACTATGGCTACACCTTC.

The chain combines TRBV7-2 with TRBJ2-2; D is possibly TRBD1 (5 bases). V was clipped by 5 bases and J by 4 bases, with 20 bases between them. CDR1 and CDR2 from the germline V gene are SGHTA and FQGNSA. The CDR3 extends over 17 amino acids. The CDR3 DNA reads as TGTGCCAGCAGCCACAACGTCAGGATAGGGGCCACCGGGGAGCTGTTTTTT. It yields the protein CASSHNVRIGATGELFF.

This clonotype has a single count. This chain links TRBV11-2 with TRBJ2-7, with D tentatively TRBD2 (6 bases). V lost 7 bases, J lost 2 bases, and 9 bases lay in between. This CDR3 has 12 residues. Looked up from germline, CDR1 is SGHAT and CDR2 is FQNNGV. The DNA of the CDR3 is TGTGCCAGCAAGGAGGGGCCCTACGAGCAGTACTTC. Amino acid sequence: CASKEGPYEQYF.

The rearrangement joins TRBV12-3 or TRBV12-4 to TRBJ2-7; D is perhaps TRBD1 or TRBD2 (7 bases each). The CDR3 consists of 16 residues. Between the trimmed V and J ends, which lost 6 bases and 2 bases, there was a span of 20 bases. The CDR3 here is CASRGGSPGGAYEQYF. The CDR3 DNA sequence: TGTGCCAGCAGAGGGGGGTCCCCAGGGGGGGCCTACGAGCAGTACTTC.

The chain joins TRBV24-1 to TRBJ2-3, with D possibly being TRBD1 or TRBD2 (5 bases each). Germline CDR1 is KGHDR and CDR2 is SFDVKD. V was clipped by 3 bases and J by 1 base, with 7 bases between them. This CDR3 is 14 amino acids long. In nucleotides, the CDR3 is TGTGCCACCAGTGATCGGGACGGCACAGATACGCAGTATTTT. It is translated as CATSDRDGTDTQYF.

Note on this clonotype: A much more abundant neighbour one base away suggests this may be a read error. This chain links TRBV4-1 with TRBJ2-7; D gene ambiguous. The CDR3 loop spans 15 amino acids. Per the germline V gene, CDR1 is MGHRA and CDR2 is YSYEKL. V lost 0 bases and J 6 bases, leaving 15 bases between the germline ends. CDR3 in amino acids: CASSQDRAIGFEQYF. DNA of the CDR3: TGCGCCAGCAGCCAAGATCGGGCCATTGGCTTCGAGCAGTACTTC.

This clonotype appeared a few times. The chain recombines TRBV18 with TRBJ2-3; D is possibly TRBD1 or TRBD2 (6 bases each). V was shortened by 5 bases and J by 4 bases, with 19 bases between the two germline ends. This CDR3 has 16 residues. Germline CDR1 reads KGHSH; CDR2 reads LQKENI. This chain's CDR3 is CASSSGGPNQADTQYF. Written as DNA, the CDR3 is TGTGCCAGCTCATCTGGGGGGCCGAATCAGGCAGATACGCAGTATTTT.

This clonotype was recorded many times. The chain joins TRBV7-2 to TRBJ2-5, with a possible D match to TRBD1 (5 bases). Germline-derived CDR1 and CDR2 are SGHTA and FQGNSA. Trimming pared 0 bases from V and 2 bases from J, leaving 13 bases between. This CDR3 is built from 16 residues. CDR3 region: CASSLALWAGQETQYF. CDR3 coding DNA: TGTGCCAGCAGCTTAGCGCTTTGGGCAGGGCAAGAGACCCAGTACTTC.

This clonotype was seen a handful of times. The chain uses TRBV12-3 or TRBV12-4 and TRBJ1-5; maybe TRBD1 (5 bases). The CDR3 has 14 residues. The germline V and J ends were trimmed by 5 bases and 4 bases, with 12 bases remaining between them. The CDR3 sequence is CASSRNRSNQPQHF. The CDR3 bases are TGTGCCAGCAGTAGGAACAGGAGTAATCAGCCCCAGCATTTT.

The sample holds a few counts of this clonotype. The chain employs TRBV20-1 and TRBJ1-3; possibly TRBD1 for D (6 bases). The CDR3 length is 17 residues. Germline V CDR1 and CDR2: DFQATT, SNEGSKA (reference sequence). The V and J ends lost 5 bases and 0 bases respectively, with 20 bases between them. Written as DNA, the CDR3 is TGCAGTGCTCGAAGAGGCGACAGGTCCAACTCTGGAAACACCATATATTTT. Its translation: CSARRGDRSNSGNTIYF.

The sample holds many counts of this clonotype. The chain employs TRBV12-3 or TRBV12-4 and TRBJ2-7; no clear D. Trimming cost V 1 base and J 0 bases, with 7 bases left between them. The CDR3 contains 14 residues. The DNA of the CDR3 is TGTGCCAGCAGTTTAGAGGGCGGCTCCTACGAGCAGTACTTC. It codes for CASSLEGGSYEQYF.

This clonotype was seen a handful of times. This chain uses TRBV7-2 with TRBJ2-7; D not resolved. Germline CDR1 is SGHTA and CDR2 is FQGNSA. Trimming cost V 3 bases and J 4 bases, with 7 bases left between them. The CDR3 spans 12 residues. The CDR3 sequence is CASSFGRYEQYF. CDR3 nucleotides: TGTGCCAGCAGCTTCGGGCGGTACGAGCAGTACTTC.

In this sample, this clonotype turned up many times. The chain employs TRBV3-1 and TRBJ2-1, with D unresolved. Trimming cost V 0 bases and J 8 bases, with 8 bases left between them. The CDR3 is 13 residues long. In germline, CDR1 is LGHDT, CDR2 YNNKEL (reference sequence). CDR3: CASSQERAYEQFF. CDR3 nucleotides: TGTGCCAGCAGCCAAGAACGGGCCTATGAGCAGTTCTTC.

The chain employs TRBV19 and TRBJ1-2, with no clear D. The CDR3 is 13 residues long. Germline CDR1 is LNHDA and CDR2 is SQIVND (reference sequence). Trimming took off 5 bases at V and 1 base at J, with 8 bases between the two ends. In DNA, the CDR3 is TGTGCCAGTAGTTCCAAAGATAACTATGGCTACACCTTC. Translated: CASSSKDNYGYTF. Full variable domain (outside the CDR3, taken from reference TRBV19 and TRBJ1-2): DGGITQSPKYLFRKEGQNVTLSCEQNLNHDAMYWYRQDPGQGLRLIYYSQIVNDFQKGDIAEGYSVSREKKESFPLTVTSAQKNPTAFYLCASSSKDNYGYTFGSGTRLTVV.

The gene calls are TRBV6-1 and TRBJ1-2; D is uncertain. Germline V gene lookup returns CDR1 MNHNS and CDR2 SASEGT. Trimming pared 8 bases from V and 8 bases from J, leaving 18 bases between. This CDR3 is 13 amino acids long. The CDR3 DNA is TGTGCCAGCGGCAATATACCTAGGATCGGCTACACCTTC. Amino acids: CASGNIPRIGYTF.

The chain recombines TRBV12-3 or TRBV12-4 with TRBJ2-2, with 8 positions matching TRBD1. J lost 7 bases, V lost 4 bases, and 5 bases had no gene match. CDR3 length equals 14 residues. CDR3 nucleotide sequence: TGTGCCAGCAGTTGGACAGGGAGGAACGGGGAGCTGTTTTTT. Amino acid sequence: CASSWTGRNGELFF.

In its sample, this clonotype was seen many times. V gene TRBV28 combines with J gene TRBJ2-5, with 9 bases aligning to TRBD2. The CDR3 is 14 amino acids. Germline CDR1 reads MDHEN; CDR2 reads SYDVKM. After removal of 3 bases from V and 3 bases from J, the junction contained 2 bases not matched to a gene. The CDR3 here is CASSFLAGEETQYF. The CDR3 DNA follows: TGTGCCAGCAGTTTTTTAGCGGGGGAAGAGACCCAGTACTTC.

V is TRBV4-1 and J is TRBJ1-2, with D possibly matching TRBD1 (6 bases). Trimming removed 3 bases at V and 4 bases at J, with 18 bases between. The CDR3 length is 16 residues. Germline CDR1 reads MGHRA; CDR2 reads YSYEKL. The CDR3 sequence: CASSQIGADRFYGYTF. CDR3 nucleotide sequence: TGCGCCAGCAGCCAGATCGGGGCCGACAGGTTCTATGGCTACACCTTC.

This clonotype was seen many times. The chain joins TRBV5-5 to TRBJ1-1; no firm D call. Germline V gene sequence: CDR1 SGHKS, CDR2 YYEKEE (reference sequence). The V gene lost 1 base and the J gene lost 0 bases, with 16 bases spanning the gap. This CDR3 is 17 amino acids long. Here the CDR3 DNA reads TGTGCCAGCAGCTTGAGGTCCGTGGAGGACCTGAACACTGAAGCTTTCTTT. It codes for CASSLRSVEDLNTEAFF.